Each of the 27 T cell receptor beta chains below was sequenced from the same sample in a study of blood T cell repertoires in COVID-19. The table came from immunoSEQ multiplex PCR; TCRdb's copy has only in-frame clones and leaves some out. The data contain under 110,000 clones, 65% to 75% of them singletons. The sequenced sample consisted of peripheral blood. All receptors derive from a human donor with acute or convalescent COVID-19. The donor label of this sample is uncertain.

The chain is built from TRBV15 and TRBJ1-6; D remains ambiguous. Germline V gene data show CDR1 as LNHNV and CDR2 as YYDKDF (reference sequence). V dropped 1 base and J dropped 10 bases, with 8 bases sitting between them. The CDR3 is made up of 13 amino acids. The chain's CDR3 is CATSRGDSSPLHF. The CDR3, as DNA: TGTGCCACCAGCAGAGGCGACTCATCACCCCTCCACTTT. The whole variable domain, remainder taken from reference TRBV15 and TRBJ1-6, is DAMVIQNPRYQVTQFGKPVTLSCSQTLNHNVMYWYQQKSSQAPKLLFHYYDKDFNNEADTPDNFQSRRPNTSFCFLDIRSPGLGDTAMYLCATSRGDSSPLHFGNGTRLTVT.

This clone showed up many times. V is TRBV9 and J is TRBJ1-1; TRBD1 might be the D (6 bases). The germline V and J ends were trimmed by 0 bases and 4 bases, with 10 bases remaining between them. CDR1 and CDR2 from the germline V gene are SGDLS and YYNGEE. The CDR3 is made up of 14 amino acids. For the CDR3, the DNA is TGTGCCAGCAGCGTAGAGCCCAGGGGCACTGAAGCTTTCTTT. Amino acid sequence: CASSVEPRGTEAFF.

This clone has more than one count but fewer than ten. The rearrangement links TRBV7-6 to TRBJ1-5; D remains ambiguous. The CDR3 loop spans 16 amino acids. Germline V gene data show CDR1 as SGHVS and CDR2 as FNYEAQ. V lost 5 bases, J lost 0 bases, and 14 bases lay in between. CDR3 coding DNA: TGTGCCAGCAGCCCCCCCACAGACTATAGCAATCAGCCCCAGCATTTT. It is translated as CASSPPTDYSNQPQHF.

The chain recombines TRBV10-3 with TRBJ1-6; TRBD1 aligns across 8 bases. V was pared by 5 bases and J by 9 bases, with 12 bases of the junction left unmatched. CDR1 is ENHRY and CDR2 is SYGVKD in the germline V gene. CDR3 length equals 16 residues. The CDR3 region is CAISPVDRGKGSPLHF. The CDR3 bases are TGTGCCATCAGTCCCGTTGACAGGGGTAAGGGTTCACCCCTCCACTTT.

The chain couples TRBV24-1 to TRBJ2-5; a possible D gene is TRBD2 (5 bases). V was clipped by 2 bases and J by 6 bases, with 15 bases between them. This CDR3 contains 15 residues. Germline-derived CDR1 and CDR2 are KGHDR and SFDVKD. In DNA form, the CDR3 reads TGTGCCACCAGTGATTCCCATGCGGGCCGTCAGACCCAGTACTTC. Protein: CATSDSHAGRQTQYF.

This sequence joins TRBV3-1 (or the pseudogene TRBV3-2) and TRBJ2-5; D is possibly TRBD1 (5 bases). Germline CDR1 reads LGHDT; CDR2 reads YNNKEL (reference sequence). The CDR3 loop spans 14 amino acids. V was shortened by 7 bases and J by 4 bases, with 16 bases between the two germline ends. The DNA of the CDR3 is TGTGCCAGCAACCCGCGCGGACACCTAGAGACCCAGTACTTC. The encoded protein is CASNPRGHLETQYF.

A few counts support this clone. The genes are TRBV27 and TRBJ2-3; TRBD2 matches 11 bases. The CDR3 covers 15 residues. CDR1 MNHEY and CDR2 SMNVEV come from the germline V gene (reference sequence). Germline trimming cut 1 base from V and 5 bases from J; bases unmatched to any gene: 2. The CDR3 here is CASSLFSGGGDTQYF. The CDR3 bases are TGTGCCAGCAGTTTATTTAGCGGGGGGGGAGATACGCAGTATTTT.

The J gene is TRBJ1-1, the V gene TRBV5-3, with 9 bases that match TRBD1. TRBV5-3 is labeled an ORF, and its function is uncertain. V lost 3 bases to trimming and J lost 7 bases; unmatched junction nucleotides: 10. The CDR3 length is 15 residues. Here the CDR3 DNA reads TGTGCCAGAAGCTCTAAAGGACAGGGGCCTCATGAAGCTTTCTTT. This translates into CARSSKGQGPHEAFF.

The V gene is TRBV6-5, the J gene TRBJ2-1; TRBD2 agrees at 11 bases. CDR3 length: 15 residues. Looked up from germline, CDR1 is MNHEY and CDR2 is SVGAGI. J gave up 8 bases and V 2 bases, and 5 bases lay outside the gene matches. The CDR3 is CASSYLAGGRYEQFF. CDR3 sequence (DNA): TGTGCCAGCAGTTACCTAGCGGGGGGCAGGTATGAGCAGTTCTTC.

This chain joins TRBV28 and TRBJ2-4; perhaps TRBD2 as D (7 bases). CDR1 and CDR2 from the germline V gene are MDHEN and SYDVKM. V lost 4 bases and J lost 7, with 11 bases in between. CDR3 length: 13 amino acids. CDR3 sequence (DNA): TGTGCCAGCAGTTCAAGGGGGGGGAACATTCAGTACTTC. It encodes CASSSRGGNIQYF. The whole variable domain, filled in from reference TRBV28 and TRBJ2-4, reads DVKVTQSSRYLVKRTGEKVFLECVQDMDHENMFWYRQDPGLGLRLIYFSYDVKMKEKGDIPEGYSVSREKKERFSLILESASTNQTSMYLCASSSRGGNIQYFGAGTRLSVL.

The genes are TRBV7-8 and TRBJ1-2; tentative D call: TRBD1 (6 bases). CDR3 length: 14 residues. V was pared by 2 bases and J by 8 bases, with 15 bases between. CDR1 is SGHVS and CDR2 is FQNEAQ in the germline V gene. CDR3 DNA: TGTGCCAGCAGCTTATCCGGGGGGGCGCGAGGCTACACCTTC. This gives the protein CASSLSGGARGYTF.

The rearrangement links TRBV20-1 to TRBJ1-1; D call uncertain. This CDR3 is built from 11 residues. CDR1 is DFQATT and CDR2 is SNEGSKA in the germline V gene (reference sequence). V was shortened by 0 bases and J by 7 bases, with 6 bases between the two germline ends. CDR3 DNA: TGCAGTGCTAGAGATCCAATTGAAGCTTTCTTT. Translated, it gives CSARDPIEAFF.

The chain links TRBV5-1 to TRBJ2-3; D is unresolved. This CDR3 contains 13 residues. The germline gives CDR1 SGHRS, CDR2 YFSETQ. V was clipped by 7 bases and J by 4 bases, with 13 bases between them. The CDR3 is CASRHNAPDTQYF. CDR3 DNA: TGCGCCAGCCGACACAACGCCCCAGATACGCAGTATTTT.

This chain joins TRBV11-2 and TRBJ2-5, with TRBD1 identical over 7 bases. The trim removed 4 bases at V and 4 bases at J, leaving 9 bases unmatched. The CDR3 is 15 residues long. CDR1 is SGHAT and CDR2 is FQNNGV in the germline V gene. The CDR3 loop is CASSSSQGRRETQYF. CDR3 coding DNA: TGTGCCAGCAGCTCGTCACAGGGGCGAAGAGAGACCCAGTACTTC. Full variable domain (outside the CDR3, taken from reference TRBV11-2 and TRBJ2-5): EAGVAQSPRYKIIEKRQSVAFWCNPISGHATLYWYQQILGQGPKLLIQFQNNGVVDDSQLPKDRFSAERLKGVDSTLKIQPAKLEDSAVYLCASSSSQGRRETQYFGPGTRLLVL.

V is TRBV11-2 and J is TRBJ1-1; weak D call: TRBD1 (5 bases). Per germline, CDR1 SGHAT and CDR2 FQNNGV. CDR3 size: 14 residues. V dropped 2 bases and J dropped 7 bases, with 14 bases sitting between them. This CDR3 reads CASSLLQVVGEAFF. DNA for the CDR3: TGTGCCAGCAGCTTACTACAGGTTGTTGGTGAAGCTTTCTTT.

The chain recombines TRBV7-6 with TRBJ2-7, with 9 bases lining up with TRBD1. Germline values: CDR1 SGHVS, CDR2 FNYEAQ. The CDR3 length is 15 residues. V shed 4 bases and J 0 bases; nucleotides not matched to a gene: 4. In DNA form, the CDR3 reads TGTGCCAGCAGCTCTCGGACAGGGGTCTCCTACGAGCAGTACTTC. Translation: CASSSRTGVSYEQYF.

The CDR3 bases are TGTGCCAGCAGCCAAGGTCCGCTAGCGGGGGCCCTGAGCTCCTACAATGAGCAGTTCTTC. Protein sequence: CASSQGPLAGALSSYNEQFF. This chain connects TRBV4-2 to TRBJ2-1; TRBD2 matches at 10 bases. Per the germline V gene, CDR1 is LGHNA and CDR2 is YNFKEQ. J gave up 0 bases and V 1 base, and 12 bases lay outside the gene matches. The length of the CDR3 is 20 residues.

V is TRBV5-1 and J is TRBJ2-1, with 7 bases that match TRBD1. Germline V gene lookup returns CDR1 SGHRS and CDR2 YFSETQ. Trimming at V came to 4 bases and at J to 6 bases, leaving 13 bases not matched to a gene. This CDR3 has 16 amino acids. As DNA, the CDR3 is TGCGCCAGCAGCCACCTACAGGGGACGACGGGCAATGAGCAGTTCTTC. Encoded protein: CASSHLQGTTGNEQFF.

The V and J genes are TRBV18 and TRBJ2-5; D unresolved. Trimming took 1 base from V and 2 from J, leaving 5 bases between them. The CDR3 spans 13 residues. Germline values: CDR1 KGHSH, CDR2 LQKENI. CDR3 DNA: TGTGCCAGCTCACCACAAATACAAGAGACCCAGTACTTC. It yields the protein CASSPQIQETQYF.

This clone showed up just a few times. The genes are TRBV2 and TRBJ1-2; the D gene is possibly TRBD1 (5 bases). V lost 5 bases and J lost 2, with 12 bases in between. CDR1 and CDR2 (germline): SNHLY, FYNNEI. The CDR3 sequence is 14 residues long. The CDR3 region has the DNA TGTGCCAGCAGTTCCGAGACAGACAACTATGGCTACACCTTC. This translates into CASSSETDNYGYTF.

The V call is TRBV7-2, the J call TRBJ1-2; 7 positions match TRBD1. Losses at the gene ends were 4 bases for V and 8 bases for J; bases not matched to a gene: 4. This CDR3 comprises 12 residues. The germline CDR1 and CDR2 sequences are SGHTA and FQGNSA. Written as DNA, the CDR3 is TGTGCCAGCAGCTCCGACAGGGTCGGCTACACCTTC. Its translation: CASSSDRVGYTF.

This clone has only one observation. The chain uses TRBV4-1 and TRBJ1-2; TRBD1 aligns across 7 bases. The V gene's germline CDR1 is MGHRA and CDR2 YSYEKL. The CDR3 has 16 amino acids. The junction had 12 bases not matched to a gene; V was cut back by 3 bases and J by 5 bases. The CDR3 DNA follows: TGCGCCAGCAGCCACCCCCTACAGGGGTATGGTTATGGCTACACCTTC. This sequence encodes CASSHPLQGYGYGYTF.

The rearrangement joins TRBV6-5 to TRBJ2-1, with 9 bases matching TRBD1. CDR3 size: 15 residues. Germline CDR1 reads MNHEY; CDR2 reads SVGAGI. V dropped 6 bases and J dropped 7; count of bases not matched to a gene: 10. The CDR3 here is CASRATGGAGNEQFF. CDR3 nucleotides: TGTGCCAGCAGGGCCACAGGGGGCGCTGGGAATGAGCAGTTCTTC.

The V call is TRBV7-9, the J call TRBJ2-3; 8 nucleotides line up with TRBD2. V was pared by 1 base and J by 2 bases, with 5 bases of the junction left unmatched. CDR3 length: 16 amino acids. CDR1 and CDR2 (germline): SEHNR, FQNEAQ (reference sequence). DNA of the CDR3: TGTGCCAGCAGCTTAGTCGGCGGGGGGCCCACAGATACGCAGTATTTT. Amino acids: CASSLVGGGPTDTQYF.

The J gene is TRBJ1-3, the V gene TRBV19; D ambiguous. Germline assignment: CDR1 LNHDA and CDR2 SQIVND (reference sequence). V lost 6 bases, J lost 0 bases, and 15 bases lay in between. The CDR3 contains 16 residues. This CDR3 reads CASSKLSGSSGNTIYF. The CDR3 DNA is TGTGCCAGTAGCAAGCTCTCCGGGAGCTCTGGAAACACCATATATTTT.

The rearrangement uses TRBV2 and TRBJ2-2; D is undetermined. The V end was cut by 5 bases, the J end by 2 bases, with 9 bases between. This CDR3 is built from 14 residues. Germline CDR1 reads SNHLY; CDR2 reads FYNNEI. The CDR3 nucleotides read TGTGCCAGCAGTCCTACCATAAACACCGGGGAGCTGTTTTTT. The encoded protein is CASSPTINTGELFF.

DNA of the CDR3: TGTGCCAGCAGTTTGGGGGACAGGGTTCAGCCCCAGCATTTT. Amino acid sequence: CASSLGDRVQPQHF. This rearrangement joins TRBV6-2 or TRBV6-3 to TRBJ1-5, with 9 bases aligning to TRBD1. The CDR3 covers 14 residues. The V segment lost 4 bases and the J segment 6 bases; nucleotides outside the gene matches: 4. Germline CDR1 MNHEY, CDR2 SVGEGT.